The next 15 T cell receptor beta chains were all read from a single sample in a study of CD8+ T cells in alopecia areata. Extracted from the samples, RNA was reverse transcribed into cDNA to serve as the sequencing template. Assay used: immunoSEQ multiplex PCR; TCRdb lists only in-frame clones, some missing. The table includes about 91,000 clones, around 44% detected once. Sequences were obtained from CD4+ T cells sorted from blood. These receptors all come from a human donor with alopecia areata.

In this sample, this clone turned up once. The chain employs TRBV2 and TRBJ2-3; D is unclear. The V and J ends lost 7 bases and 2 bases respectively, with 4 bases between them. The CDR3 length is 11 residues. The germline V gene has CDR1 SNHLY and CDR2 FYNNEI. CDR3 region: CASTFTDTQYF. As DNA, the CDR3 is TGTGCCAGCACTTTCACAGATACGCAGTATTTT.

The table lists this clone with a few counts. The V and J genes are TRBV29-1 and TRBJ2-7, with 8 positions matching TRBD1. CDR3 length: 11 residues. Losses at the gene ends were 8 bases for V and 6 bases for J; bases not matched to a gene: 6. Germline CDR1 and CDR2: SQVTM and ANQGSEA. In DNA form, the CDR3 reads TGCAGCTCCCGACAGGGGTCCGAGCAGTACTTC. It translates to CSSRQGSEQYF.

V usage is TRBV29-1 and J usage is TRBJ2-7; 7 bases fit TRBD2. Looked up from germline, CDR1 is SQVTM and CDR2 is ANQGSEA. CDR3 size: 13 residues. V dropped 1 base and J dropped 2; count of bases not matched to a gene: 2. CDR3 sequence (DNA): TGCAGCGTTGAAGGGGAGGGTACCTACGAGCAGTACTTC. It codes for CSVEGEGTYEQYF.

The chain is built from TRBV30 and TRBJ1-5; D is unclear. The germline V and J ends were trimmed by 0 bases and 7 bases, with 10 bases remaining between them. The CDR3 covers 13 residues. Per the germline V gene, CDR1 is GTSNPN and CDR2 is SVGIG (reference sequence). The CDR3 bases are TGTGCCTGGAGTGTTGGCCAAGAGCAGCCCCAGCATTTT. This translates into CAWSVGQEQPQHF.

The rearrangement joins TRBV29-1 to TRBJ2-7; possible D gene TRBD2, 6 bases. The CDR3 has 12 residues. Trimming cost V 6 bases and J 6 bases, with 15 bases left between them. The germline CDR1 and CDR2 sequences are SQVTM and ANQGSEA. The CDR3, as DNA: TGCAGCGTGGGGGGTAGCGCTCTCGAGCAGTACTTC. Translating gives CSVGGSALEQYF.

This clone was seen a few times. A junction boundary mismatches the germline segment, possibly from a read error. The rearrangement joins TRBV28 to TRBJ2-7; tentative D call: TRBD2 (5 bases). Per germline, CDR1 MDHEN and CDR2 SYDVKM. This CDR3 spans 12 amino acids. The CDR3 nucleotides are TGTGCCAGCAGCTCAACAACCCGGGATATGGCCTTC. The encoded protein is CASSSTTRDMAF.

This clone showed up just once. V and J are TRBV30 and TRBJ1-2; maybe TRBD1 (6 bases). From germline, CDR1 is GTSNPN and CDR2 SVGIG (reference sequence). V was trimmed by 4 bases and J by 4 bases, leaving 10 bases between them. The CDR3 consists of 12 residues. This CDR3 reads CAWNRDGYGYTF. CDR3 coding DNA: TGTGCCTGGAACAGGGATGGCTATGGCTACACCTTC.

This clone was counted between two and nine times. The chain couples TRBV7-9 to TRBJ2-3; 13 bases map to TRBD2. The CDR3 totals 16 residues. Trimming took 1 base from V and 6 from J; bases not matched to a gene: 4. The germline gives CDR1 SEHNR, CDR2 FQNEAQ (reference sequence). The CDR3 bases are TGTGCCAGCAGCTTAGATACTAGCGGGGGGGCCGATACGCAGTATTTT. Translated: CASSLDTSGGADTQYF.

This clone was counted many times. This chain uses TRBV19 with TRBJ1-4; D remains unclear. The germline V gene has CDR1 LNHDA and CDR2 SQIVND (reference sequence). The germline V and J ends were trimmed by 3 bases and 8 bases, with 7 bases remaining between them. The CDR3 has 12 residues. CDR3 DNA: TGTGCCAGTAGTATTCGTGGAGAAAAACTGTTTTTT. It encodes CASSIRGEKLFF.

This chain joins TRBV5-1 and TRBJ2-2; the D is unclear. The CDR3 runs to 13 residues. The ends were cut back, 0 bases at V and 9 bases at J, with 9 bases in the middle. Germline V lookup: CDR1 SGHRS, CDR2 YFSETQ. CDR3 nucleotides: TGCGCCAGCAGCTTGGAGGTCACACGGGAGCTGTTTTTT. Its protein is CASSLEVTRELFF.

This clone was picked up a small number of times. This CDR3 reads CASSFEEVYGYTF. The DNA for the CDR3 is TGTGCCAGCAGCTTTGAAGAGGTCTATGGCTACACCTTC. The chain uses TRBV5-4 and TRBJ1-2; D is uncertain. V dropped 2 bases and J dropped 4 bases, with 9 bases sitting between them. The CDR3 consists of 13 residues. Germline values: CDR1 SGHNT, CDR2 YYREEE (reference sequence).

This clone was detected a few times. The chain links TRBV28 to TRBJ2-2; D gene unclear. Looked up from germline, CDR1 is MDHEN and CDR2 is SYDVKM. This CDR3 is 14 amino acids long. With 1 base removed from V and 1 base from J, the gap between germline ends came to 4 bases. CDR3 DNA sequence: TGTGCCAGCAGTTTATCAGGGAACACCGGGGAGCTGTTTTTT. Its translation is CASSLSGNTGELFF.

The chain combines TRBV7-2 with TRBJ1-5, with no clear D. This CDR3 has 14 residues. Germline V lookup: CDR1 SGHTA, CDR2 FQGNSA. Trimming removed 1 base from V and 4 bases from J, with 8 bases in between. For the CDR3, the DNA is TGTGCCAGCAGCTTAGTCGTAGGAAATCAGCCCCAGCATTTT. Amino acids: CASSLVVGNQPQHF.

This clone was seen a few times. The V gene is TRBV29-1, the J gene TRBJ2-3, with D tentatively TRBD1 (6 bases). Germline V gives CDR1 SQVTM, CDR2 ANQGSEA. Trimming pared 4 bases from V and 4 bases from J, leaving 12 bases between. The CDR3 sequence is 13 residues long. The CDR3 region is CSVVRQGPDTQYF. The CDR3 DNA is TGCAGCGTTGTCAGGCAGGGGCCAGATACGCAGTATTTT.

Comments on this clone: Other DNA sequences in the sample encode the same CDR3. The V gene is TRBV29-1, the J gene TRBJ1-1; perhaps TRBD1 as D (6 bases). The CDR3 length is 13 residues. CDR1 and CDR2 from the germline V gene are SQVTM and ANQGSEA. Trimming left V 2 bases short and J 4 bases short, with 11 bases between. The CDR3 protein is CSVESGAGTEAFF. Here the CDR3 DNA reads TGCAGCGTTGAATCGGGGGCAGGCACTGAAGCTTTCTTT.